One and the same sample provided the 16 T cell receptor beta chains below, sequenced in a study of T cell responses to AZD1222 COVID-19 vaccine. Generated by immunoSEQ multiplex PCR, the TCRdb table keeps only in-frame clones and is missing some. The top ten clones hold 1.5% to 2% of a sample with 96,000 or so clones, roughly 87% of them seen once. The input for sequencing was peripheral blood, taken on day 0 of AZD1222 vaccination. The receptors stem from an adult in good health.

This chain uses TRBV7-2 with TRBJ1-2; unclear D gene. This CDR3 spans 12 amino acids. The germline gives CDR1 SGHTA, CDR2 FQGNSA. Deletions cut 7 bases from V and 0 bases from J, with 6 bases between. CDR3: CASTGANYGYTF. In DNA form, the CDR3 reads TGTGCCAGCACTGGAGCTAACTATGGCTACACCTTC.

This clone has only one observation. The chain combines TRBV19 with TRBJ2-2; 13 nucleotides line up with TRBD2. The germline V gene has CDR1 LNHDA and CDR2 SQIVND (reference sequence). Losses at the gene ends were 2 bases for V and 5 bases for J; bases not matched to a gene: 8. The CDR3 is 18 amino acids. The DNA of the CDR3 is TGTGCCAGTAGTATATCCAGACTAGCGGGGGGAAAAACCGGGGAGCTGTTTTTT. This translates into CASSISRLAGGKTGELFF.

The V and J genes are TRBV7-2 and TRBJ2-1, with 8 bases that match TRBD2. Germline CDR1 SGHTA, CDR2 FQGNSA. V dropped 0 bases and J dropped 9; count of bases not matched to a gene: 10. The CDR3 is 16 amino acids. DNA for the CDR3: TGTGCCAGCAGCTTAGCCCGATCGGGGGGGCTCAGTGAGCAGTTCTTC. Protein: CASSLARSGGLSEQFF.

For this clone: This CDR3 is also generated by other DNA sequences in the sample. The chain uses TRBV11-3 and TRBJ2-7, with D unresolved. CDR3 length: 13 amino acids. CDR1 and CDR2 from the germline V gene are SGHNT and YENEEA. V was trimmed by 0 bases and J by 4 bases, leaving 7 bases between them. This CDR3 is CASSLDSTYEQYF. The CDR3 DNA reads as TGTGCCAGCAGCTTAGACAGCACATACGAGCAGTACTTC.

This clone was recorded only once. The chain uses TRBV29-1 and TRBJ1-5, with D tentatively TRBD1 (6 bases). In germline, CDR1 is SQVTM, CDR2 ANQGSEA. V lost 5 bases, J lost 5 bases, and 16 bases lay in between. The CDR3 contains 14 residues. This chain's CDR3 is CSVRTEGRYQPQHF. The CDR3, as DNA: TGCAGCGTTAGGACAGAGGGGAGGTATCAGCCCCAGCATTTT.

J is TRBJ1-1 and V is TRBV29-1; D is unresolved. The germline V gene encodes CDR1 SQVTM and CDR2 ANQGSEA. CDR3 length: 15 amino acids. The V end was cut by 6 bases, the J end by 0 bases, with 17 bases between. Here the CDR3 DNA reads TGCAGCGTACCAACCCGGGGAGCCATGAACACTGAAGCTTTCTTT. Its protein is CSVPTRGAMNTEAFF.

This rearrangement joins TRBV4-1 to TRBJ1-2; D is perhaps TRBD1 (5 bases). V lost 2 bases, J lost 5 bases, and 9 bases lay in between. CDR1 is MGHRA, CDR2 YSYEKL, per germline. CDR3 size: 13 residues. CDR3 nucleotide sequence: TGCGCCAGCAGCCAACAGGGTTCGTATGGCTACACCTTC. Translation: CASSQQGSYGYTF.

In its sample, this clone was seen once. The CDR3 loop reads CAISDRVGGNNEQFF. The CDR3 region has the DNA TGTGCCATCAGTGACAGGGTTGGGGGGAACAATGAGCAGTTCTTC. The gene calls are TRBV10-3 and TRBJ2-1; a possible D gene is TRBD2 (6 bases). CDR3 size: 15 residues. Germline V gene lookup returns CDR1 ENHRY and CDR2 SYGVKD. V was cut by 3 bases and J by 5 bases, with 14 bases left in between.

The CDR3 sequence is CASSPLRGVGGELFF. Written as DNA, the CDR3 is TGTGCCAGCAGCCCCCTTCGCGGGGTAGGCGGGGAGCTGTTTTTT. This chain uses TRBV11-3 with TRBJ2-2; TRBD2 is a possible D gene (6 bases). Germline V gives CDR1 SGHNT, CDR2 YENEEA. CDR3 length equals 15 residues. The V end was cut by 5 bases, the J end by 7 bases, with 17 bases between.

V and J are TRBV3-1 (or the pseudogene TRBV3-2) and TRBJ1-6; D perhaps matches TRBD1 (5 bases). Germline CDR1 reads LGHDT; CDR2 reads YNNKEL (reference sequence). This CDR3 region has 15 residues. The V end lost 1 base, the J end lost 7 bases, and 11 bases lay between the germline ends. The CDR3: CASSQVSGPNSPLHF. The CDR3 DNA reads as TGTGCCAGCAGCCAAGTATCAGGGCCGAATTCACCCCTCCACTTT.

This clone came up once. The genes are TRBV5-6 and TRBJ2-2; weak D call: TRBD1 (5 bases). The germline V gene has CDR1 SGHDT and CDR2 YYEEEE. CDR3 size: 12 residues. The ends were cut back, 3 bases at V and 13 bases at J, with 13 bases in the middle. DNA for the CDR3: TGTGCCAGCAGCTGGGGCCCCACAGGGCTGTTTTTT. It specifies CASSWGPTGLFF.

The chain carries TRBV12-1 and TRBJ2-7. TRBV12-1 is tagged as a pseudogene. The CDR3 runs to 15 residues. In DNA, the CDR3 is TGTGCCAGCAGCCCCGGCTGGGATAGCTCCTACGAGCAGTACTTC. This gives the protein CASSPGWDSSYEQYF.

This chain connects TRBV19 to TRBJ1-1; D gene ambiguous. The germline V gene encodes CDR1 LNHDA and CDR2 SQIVND (reference sequence). The CDR3 has 14 amino acids. V was pared by 7 bases and J by 8 bases, with 20 bases between. The CDR3 loop reads CASTFVASAAEAFF. DNA for the CDR3: TGTGCCAGTACCTTCGTGGCTTCGGCGGCCGAAGCTTTCTTT. The variable domain in full, completed from reference TRBV19 and TRBJ1-1, reads DGGITQSPKYLFRKEGQNVTLSCEQNLNHDAMYWYRQDPGQGLRLIYYSQIVNDFQKGDIAEGYSVSREKKESFPLTVTSAQKNPTAFYLCASTFVASAAEAFFGQGTRLTVV.

The gene calls are TRBV28 and TRBJ1-2; TRBD1 matches at 7 bases. CDR3 size: 14 residues. Per germline, CDR1 MDHEN and CDR2 SYDVKM. The V segment lost 6 bases and the J segment 5 bases; nucleotides outside the gene matches: 9. The DNA for the CDR3 is TGTGCCAGCAGCACAAGACAGGGAGGGTATGGCTACACCTTC. It is translated as CASSTRQGGYGYTF.

The chain joins TRBV9 to TRBJ1-6; TRBD1 is a possible D gene (5 bases). This CDR3 comprises 15 residues. V was cut by 0 bases and J by 10 bases, with 14 bases left in between. Germline V CDR1 and CDR2: SGDLS, YYNGEE. The CDR3 is CASSVGGQGYSPLHF. CDR3 coding DNA: TGTGCCAGCAGCGTAGGCGGGCAGGGCTACTCACCCCTCCACTTT.

This chain links TRBV18 with TRBJ1-5, with D unclear. Germline V gene lookup returns CDR1 KGHSH and CDR2 LQKENI. The CDR3 loop spans 13 amino acids. V was pared by 1 base and J by 5 bases, with 6 bases between. The CDR3 sequence: CASSPRADQPQHF. CDR3 sequence (DNA): TGTGCCAGCTCACCACGAGCGGATCAGCCCCAGCATTTT.